This T cell receptor (beta chain) was documented in a study of PD-L1 blockade in urothelial cancer. Study-wide context: Prior chemotherapy regimens per patient numbered 0 to 3. Once treatment had started, blood was analyzed at 3 weeks (second dose) and again at 6 weeks.

Findings of the study overall: A below-median TCR clonality in blood before treatment predicted better survival.

Every PCR got spiked synthetic TCR analog templates. Clones were read by immunoSEQ multiplex PCR, and TCRdb kept only the in-frame ones, dropping some. In the table there are around 100,000 clones, around 85% of which are singletons. Comments on this clone: The antigen is unknown.

There are 14 residues in the CDR3. With 5 bases clipped from V and 2 bases from J, the junction kept 3 bases outside the gene matches. CDR1 and CDR2 from the germline V gene are SGHTA and FQGNSA. This TCR was sampled from a man in his forties or fifties with urothelial cancer. Sequencing was performed on PBMCs, taken around atezolizumab (anti-PD-L1) treatment. The J gene is TRBJ2-7, the V gene TRBV7-2; 10 bases fit TRBD2. The CDR3 DNA is TGTGCCAGCAGCACGGGACTAGCGACCTACGAGCAGTACTTC. It specifies CASSTGLATYEQYF.